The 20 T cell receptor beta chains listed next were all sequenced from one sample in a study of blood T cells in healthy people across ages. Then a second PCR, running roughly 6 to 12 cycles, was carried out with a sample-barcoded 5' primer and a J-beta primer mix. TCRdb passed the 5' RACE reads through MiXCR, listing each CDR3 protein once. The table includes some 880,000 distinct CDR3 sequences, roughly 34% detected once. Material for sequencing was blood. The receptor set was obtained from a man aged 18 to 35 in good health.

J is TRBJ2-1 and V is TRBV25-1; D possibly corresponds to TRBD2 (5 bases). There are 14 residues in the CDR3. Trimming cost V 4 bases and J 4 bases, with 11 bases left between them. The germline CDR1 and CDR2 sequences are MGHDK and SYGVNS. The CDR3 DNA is TGTGCCAGCAGTGCAATTGGAGGTTACAATGAGCAGTTCTTC. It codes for CASSAIGGYNEQFF.

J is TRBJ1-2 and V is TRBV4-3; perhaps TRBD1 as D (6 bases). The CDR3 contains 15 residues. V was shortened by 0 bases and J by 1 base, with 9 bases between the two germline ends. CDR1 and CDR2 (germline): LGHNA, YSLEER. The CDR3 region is CASSQDRGSNYGYTF. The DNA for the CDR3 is TGCGCCAGCAGCCAAGATAGGGGGAGTAACTATGGCTACACCTTC.

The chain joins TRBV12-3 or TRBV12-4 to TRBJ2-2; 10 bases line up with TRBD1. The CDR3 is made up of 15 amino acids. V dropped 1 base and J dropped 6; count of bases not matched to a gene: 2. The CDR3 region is CASSLGGQGSGELFF. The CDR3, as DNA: TGTGCCAGCAGTTTAGGGGGACAGGGGTCCGGGGAGCTGTTTTTT.

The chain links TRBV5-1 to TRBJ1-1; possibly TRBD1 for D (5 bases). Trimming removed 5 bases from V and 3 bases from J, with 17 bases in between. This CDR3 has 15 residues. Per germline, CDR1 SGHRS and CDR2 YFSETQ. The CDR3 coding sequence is TGCGCCAGCAGAATTGGCACGGGGCGGGACACTGAAGCTTTCTTT. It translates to CASRIGTGRDTEAFF.

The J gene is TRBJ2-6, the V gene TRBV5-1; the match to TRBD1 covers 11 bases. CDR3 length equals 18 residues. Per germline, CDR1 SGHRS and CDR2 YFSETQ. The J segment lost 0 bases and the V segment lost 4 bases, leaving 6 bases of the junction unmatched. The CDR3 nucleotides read TGCGCCAGCAGCGTCGGACAGGGGGCTCTCTCTGGGGCCAACGTCCTGACTTTC. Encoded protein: CASSVGQGALSGANVLTF.

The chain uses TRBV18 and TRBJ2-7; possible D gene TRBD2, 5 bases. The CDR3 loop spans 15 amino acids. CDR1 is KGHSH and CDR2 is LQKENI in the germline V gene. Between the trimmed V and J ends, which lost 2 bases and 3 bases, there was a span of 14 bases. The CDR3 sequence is CASSPSIASNYEQYF. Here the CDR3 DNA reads TGTGCCAGCTCACCATCGATAGCGAGCAACTACGAGCAGTACTTC.

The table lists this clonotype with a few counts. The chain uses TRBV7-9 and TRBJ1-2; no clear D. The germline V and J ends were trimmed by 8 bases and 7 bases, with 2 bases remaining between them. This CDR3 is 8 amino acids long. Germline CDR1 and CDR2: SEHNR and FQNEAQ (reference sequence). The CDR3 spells CASPGYTF. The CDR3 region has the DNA TGTGCCAGCCCTGGCTACACCTTC.

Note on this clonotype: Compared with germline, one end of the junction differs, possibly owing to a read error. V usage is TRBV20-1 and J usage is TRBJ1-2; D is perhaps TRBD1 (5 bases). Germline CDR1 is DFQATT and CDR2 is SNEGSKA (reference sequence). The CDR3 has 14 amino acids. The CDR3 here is CSARAPVGDYGCTF. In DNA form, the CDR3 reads TGCAGTGCTAGAGCTCCGGTGGGGGACTATGGCTGCACCTTC.

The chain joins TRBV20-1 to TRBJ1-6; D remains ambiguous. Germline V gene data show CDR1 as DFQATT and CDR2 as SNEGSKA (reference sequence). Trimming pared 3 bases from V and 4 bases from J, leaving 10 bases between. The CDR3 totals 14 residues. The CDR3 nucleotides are TGCAGTGCTAGGGGTCTCCTTTATAATTCACCCCTCCACTTT. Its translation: CSARGLLYNSPLHF.

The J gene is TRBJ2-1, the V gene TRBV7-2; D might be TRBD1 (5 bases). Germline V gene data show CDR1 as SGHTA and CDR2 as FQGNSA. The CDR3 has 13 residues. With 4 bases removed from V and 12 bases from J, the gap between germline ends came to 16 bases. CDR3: CASSSDSTDTQFF. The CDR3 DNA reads TGTGCCAGCAGCTCCGACAGCACAGATACGCAGTTCTTC.

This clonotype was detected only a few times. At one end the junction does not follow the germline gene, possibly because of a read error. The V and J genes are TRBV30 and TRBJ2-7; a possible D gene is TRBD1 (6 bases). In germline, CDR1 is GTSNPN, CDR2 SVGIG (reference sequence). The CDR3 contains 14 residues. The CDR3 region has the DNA TGTGCCTGGGATACAGGGCCCTCCTCCCACGAGCAGTACTTC. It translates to CAWDTGPSSHEQYF.

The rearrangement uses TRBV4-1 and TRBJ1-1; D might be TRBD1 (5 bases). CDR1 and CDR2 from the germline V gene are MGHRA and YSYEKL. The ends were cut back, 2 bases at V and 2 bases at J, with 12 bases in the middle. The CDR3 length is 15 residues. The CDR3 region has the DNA TGCGCCAGCAGCCAACCGACAGAACTCAACACTGAAGCTTTCTTT. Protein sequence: CASSQPTELNTEAFF.

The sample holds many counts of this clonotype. CDR3 coding DNA: TGCAGCGTTGGATTTGGAGATACTGGCTACACCTTC. Translated: CSVGFGDTGYTF. The rearrangement links TRBV29-1 to TRBJ1-2; no clear D gene. This CDR3 region has 12 residues. V was pared by 4 bases and J by 7 bases, with 13 bases between. Germline values: CDR1 SQVTM, CDR2 ANQGSEA.

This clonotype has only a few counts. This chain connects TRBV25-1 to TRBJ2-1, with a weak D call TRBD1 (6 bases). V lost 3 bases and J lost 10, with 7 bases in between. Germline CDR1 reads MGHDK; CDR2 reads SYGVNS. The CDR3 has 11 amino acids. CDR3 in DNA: TGTGCCAGCAGTGAGGGGGCGGAGCAGTTCTTC. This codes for CASSEGAEQFF.

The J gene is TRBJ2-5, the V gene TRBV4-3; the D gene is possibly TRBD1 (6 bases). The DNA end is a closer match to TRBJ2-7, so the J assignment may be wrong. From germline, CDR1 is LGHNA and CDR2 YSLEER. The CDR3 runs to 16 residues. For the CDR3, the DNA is TGCGCCAGCAGCCAAGCCACGCGACAGGACCCATACGAGCAGTACTTC. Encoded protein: CASSQATRQDPYEQYF.

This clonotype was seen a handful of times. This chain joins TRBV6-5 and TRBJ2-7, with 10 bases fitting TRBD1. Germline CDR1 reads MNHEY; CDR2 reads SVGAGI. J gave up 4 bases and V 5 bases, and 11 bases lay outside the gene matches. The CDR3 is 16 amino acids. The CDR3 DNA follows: TGTGCCAGCAGTAGAAACCCGGGACAGGGGATGTACGAGCAGTACTTC. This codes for CASSRNPGQGMYEQYF.

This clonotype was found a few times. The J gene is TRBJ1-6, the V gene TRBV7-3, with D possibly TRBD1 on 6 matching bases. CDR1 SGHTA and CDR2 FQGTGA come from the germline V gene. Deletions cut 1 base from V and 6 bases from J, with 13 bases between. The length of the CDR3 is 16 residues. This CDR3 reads CASSLNPGGINSPLHF. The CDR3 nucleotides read TGTGCCAGCAGCTTAAATCCGGGGGGCATTAATTCACCCCTCCACTTT.

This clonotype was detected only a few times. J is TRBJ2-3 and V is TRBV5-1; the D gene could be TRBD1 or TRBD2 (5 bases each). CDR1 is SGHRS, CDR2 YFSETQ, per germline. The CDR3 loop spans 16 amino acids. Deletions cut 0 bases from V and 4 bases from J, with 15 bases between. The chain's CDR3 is CASSLAEVRGSDTQYF. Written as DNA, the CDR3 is TGCGCCAGCAGCTTGGCGGAGGTACGGGGCTCAGATACGCAGTATTTT.

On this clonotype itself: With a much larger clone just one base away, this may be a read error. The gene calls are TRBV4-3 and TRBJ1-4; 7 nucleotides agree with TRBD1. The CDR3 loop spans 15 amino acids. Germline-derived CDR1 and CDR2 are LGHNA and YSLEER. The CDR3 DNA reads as TGCGCCAGCAGCCAGGGACAGCTAACTAAGGAAAAACTGTTTTTT. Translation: CASSQGQLTKEKLFF.

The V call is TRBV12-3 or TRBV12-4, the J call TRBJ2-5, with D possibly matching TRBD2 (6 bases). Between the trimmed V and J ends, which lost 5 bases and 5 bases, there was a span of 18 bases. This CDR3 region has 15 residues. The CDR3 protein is CASSLGGTAGETQYF. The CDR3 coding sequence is TGTGCCAGCAGTCTCGGGGGTACTGCAGGGGAGACCCAGTACTTC.